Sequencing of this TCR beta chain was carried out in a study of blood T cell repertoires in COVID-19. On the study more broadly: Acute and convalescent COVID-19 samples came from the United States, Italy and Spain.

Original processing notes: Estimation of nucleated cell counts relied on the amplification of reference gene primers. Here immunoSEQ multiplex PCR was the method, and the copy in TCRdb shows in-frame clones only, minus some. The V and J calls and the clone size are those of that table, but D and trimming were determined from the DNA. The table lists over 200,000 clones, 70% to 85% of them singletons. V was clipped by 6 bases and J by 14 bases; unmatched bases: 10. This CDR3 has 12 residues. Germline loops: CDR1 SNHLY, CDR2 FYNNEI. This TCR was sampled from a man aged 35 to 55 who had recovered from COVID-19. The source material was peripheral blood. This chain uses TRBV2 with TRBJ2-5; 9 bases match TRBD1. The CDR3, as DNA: TGTGCCAGCAGCGTAACAGGGGGCTCCCTCTACTTC. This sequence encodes CASSVTGGSLYF.